This T cell receptor (beta chain) is from a study of stem cell transplantation in POMP-related autoinflammatory disease. V lost 3 bases to trimming and J lost 5 bases, with 19 bases between them. This CDR3 is 16 amino acids long. The germline V gene has CDR1 MNHEY and CDR2 SMNVEV (reference sequence). Sequencing was performed with immunoSEQ multiplex PCR; in TCRdb, only in-frame clones are kept and a portion is missing. Found here are 20,000 to 30,000 clones, 75% to 85% of them singletons; the top ten hold 2.5%. The receptor comes from a human donor with POMP-related autoinflammation and immune dysregulation (PRAID). The sample was CD4+ T cells from PBMCs, taken before stem cell transplantation. The chain joins TRBV27 to TRBJ1-2, with D possibly matching TRBD1 (6 bases). The CDR3 reads CASSFGGAGGFYGYTF. The CDR3 coding sequence is TGTGCCAGCAGTTTTGGGGGGGCTGGGGGGTTTTATGGCTACACCTTC.